This TCR beta chain was found in a study of beta chain features in type 1 diabetes. Findings of the study overall: Among all four CD4+ subsets, Type 1 diabetes patients had TCRB CDR3s that were moderately but significantly shorter.

The CDR3 runs to 17 residues. Trimming removed 4 bases at V and 1 base at J, with 18 bases between. Germline V gene sequence: CDR1 SEHNR, CDR2 FQNEAQ (reference sequence). The isolated RNA, all of it, was reverse transcribed, so expressed TCRB transcripts were what got sequenced. The protocol was immunoSEQ multiplex PCR, while the TCRdb copy is restricted to in-frame clones and leaves out a portion. The table lists 17,000 or so clones, under 80% of them singletons. Of note for this clone: Its antigen is not known.

This sequence joins TRBV7-9 and TRBJ2-3; perhaps TRBD2 as D (6 bases). The receptor was isolated from a man aged 25-45 years with type 1 diabetes. Sequencing used stem cell memory CD4+ T cells from blood. CDR3: CASSSLWRARGTDTQYF. The CDR3 region has the DNA TGTGCCAGCAGCTCGCTCTGGAGGGCTAGGGGCACAGATACGCAGTATTTT.